This record looks at one T cell receptor (beta chain) sequence and its context. What it binds is not known. Lung cancer patients with chemo-refractory metastatic non-small-cell disease were given focal radiation plus CTLA-4 blockade with ipilimumab. The data belong to a study of radiotherapy plus CTLA-4 blockade in lung cancer. Across the whole study: With 30% to 40% of patients having disease control, objective responses were seen in roughly 18%.

Here immunoSEQ multiplex PCR was the method, and the copy in TCRdb shows in-frame clones only, minus some. There are about 48,000 clones in the sample; 75% to 90% occur only once, and 17% lies in the top ten. Findings of the study overall: Dynamics of early blood T cell clones, together with interferon-beta, were reportedly the best predictors of response. After treatment with radiotherapy plus ipilimumab, TCR clones that came from the tumor expanded in blood.

Here the sequenced sample was peripheral blood, taken from a patient treated with radiotherapy plus ipilimumab. The clonotype comes from a human donor with non-small cell lung cancer that progressed on radiotherapy plus ipilimumab. Some clones in this sample may be carry-over from other donors' samples.

DNA of the CDR3: TGTGCCTGTCTGGGCTCACCCGGGGGGCGGTCGTCCGTTCGGTCCTACAATGAGCAGTTCTTC. It codes for CACLGSPGGRSSVRSYNEQFF. This sequence joins TRBV30 and TRBJ2-1, with D maybe TRBD2 (7 bases). Germline CDR1 and CDR2: GTSNPN and SVGIG (reference sequence). V was trimmed by 6 bases and J by 1 base, leaving 34 bases between them. The CDR3 totals 21 residues.